Sequencing of this T cell receptor beta chain was carried out in a study of blood T cell repertoires in COVID-19. Study context: In each case, the material was cDNA or gDNA derived from T cells, B-cell-depleted T cells, or PBMCs.

This clone is judged medium-sized. Trimming left V 0 bases short and J 4 bases short, with 8 bases between. This CDR3 comprises 14 residues. Looked up from germline, CDR1 is SGHNT and CDR2 is YYREEE (reference sequence). Here immunoSEQ multiplex PCR was the method, and the copy in TCRdb shows in-frame clones only, minus some. The sample shows around 30,000 clones, approximately 67% of them seen only once. Sample: peripheral blood. The TCR was taken from a human donor in a cohort sampled during active COVID-19. This chain uses TRBV5-4 with TRBJ1-3, with TRBD1 as a possible D gene (6 bases). CDR3 amino acids: CASSLDRVGNTIYF. The CDR3 coding sequence is TGTGCCAGCAGCTTGGACAGGGTAGGAAACACCATATATTTT.